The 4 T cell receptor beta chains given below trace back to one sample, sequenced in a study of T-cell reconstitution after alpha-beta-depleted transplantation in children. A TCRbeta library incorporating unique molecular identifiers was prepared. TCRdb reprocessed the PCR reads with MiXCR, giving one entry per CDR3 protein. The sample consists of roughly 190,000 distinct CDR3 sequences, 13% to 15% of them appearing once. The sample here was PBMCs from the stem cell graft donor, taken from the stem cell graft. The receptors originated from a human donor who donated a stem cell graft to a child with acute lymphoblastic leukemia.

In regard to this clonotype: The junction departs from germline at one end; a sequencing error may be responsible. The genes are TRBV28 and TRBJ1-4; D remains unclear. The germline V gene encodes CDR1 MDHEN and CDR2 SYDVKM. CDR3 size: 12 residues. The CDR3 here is CASSTDEENLFF. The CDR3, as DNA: TGTGCCAGCAGTACGGATGAGGAAAATCTGTTTTTT.

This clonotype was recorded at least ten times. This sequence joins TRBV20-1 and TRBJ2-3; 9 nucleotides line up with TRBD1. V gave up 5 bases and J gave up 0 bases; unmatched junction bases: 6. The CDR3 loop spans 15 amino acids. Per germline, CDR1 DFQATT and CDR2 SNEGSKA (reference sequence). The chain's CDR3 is CSAFPGQGSTDTQYF. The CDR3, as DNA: TGCAGTGCTTTTCCGGGACAGGGAAGCACAGATACGCAGTATTTT.

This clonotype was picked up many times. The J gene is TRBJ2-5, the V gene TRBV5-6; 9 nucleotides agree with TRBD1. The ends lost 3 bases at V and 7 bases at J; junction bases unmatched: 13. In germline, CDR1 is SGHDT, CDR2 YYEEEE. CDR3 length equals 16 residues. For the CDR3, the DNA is TGTGCCAGCAGCTCATTGGGGACAGGGCTAGGGGGGACCCAGTACTTC. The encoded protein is CASSSLGTGLGGTQYF.

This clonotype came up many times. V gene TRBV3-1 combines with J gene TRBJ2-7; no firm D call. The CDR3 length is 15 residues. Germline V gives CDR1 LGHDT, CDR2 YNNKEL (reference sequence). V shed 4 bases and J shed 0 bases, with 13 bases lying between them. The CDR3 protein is CASSPRGSASYEQYF. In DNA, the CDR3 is TGTGCCAGCAGCCCCCGTGGCAGCGCCTCCTACGAGCAGTACTTC.